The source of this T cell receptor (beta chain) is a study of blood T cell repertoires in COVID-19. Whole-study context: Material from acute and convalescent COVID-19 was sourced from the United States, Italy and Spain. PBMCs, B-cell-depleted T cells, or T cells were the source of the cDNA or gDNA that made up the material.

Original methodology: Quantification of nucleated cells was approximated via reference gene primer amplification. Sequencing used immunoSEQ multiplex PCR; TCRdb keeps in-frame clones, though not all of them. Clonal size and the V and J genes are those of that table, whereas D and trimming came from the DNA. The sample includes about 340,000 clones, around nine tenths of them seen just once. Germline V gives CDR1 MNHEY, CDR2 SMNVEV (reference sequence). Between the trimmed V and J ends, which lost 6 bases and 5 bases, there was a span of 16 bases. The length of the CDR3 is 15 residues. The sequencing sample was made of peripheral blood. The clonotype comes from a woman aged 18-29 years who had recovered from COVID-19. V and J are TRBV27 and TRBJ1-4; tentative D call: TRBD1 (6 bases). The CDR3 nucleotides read TGTGCCAGCAGACCATACAGGGCTGAAAATGAAAAACTGTTTTTT. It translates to CASRPYRAENEKLFF.